A selection of T cell receptor beta chains follows, all from one sample in a study of T cells after yellow fever vaccination. TCRdb passed the 5' RACE reads through MiXCR, listing each CDR3 protein once. Of about 320,000 distinct CDR3 sequences in the sample, over 8.5% were seen once. Source: CD4+ T cells sorted from PBMCs, taken 45 days after the yellow fever booster vaccination. The receptors stem from a man in his late teens or twenties who received the YFV17D yellow fever vaccine. Both conserved end residues are part of each CDR3. Each record gives: clone size, D gene, J gene, V gene, CDR3 DNA, CDR3 protein. A D gene is named only where the DNA matches it firmly. Size tells how often a clone was seen (once, few, many) or the class of an expanded clone, and some rows leave it out.

-	TRBD1	TRBJ2-1	TRBV9	TGTGCCAGCAGCCAGACAGGGTCTAACAATGAGCAGTTCTTC	CASSQTGSNNEQFF
many	-	TRBJ1-2	TRBV5-1	TGCGCCAGCAGCTCGGGGTGGAGGCCCGAAAACTATGGCTACACCTTC	CASSSGWRPENYGYTF
-	-	TRBJ2-2	TRBV4-3	TGCGCCAGCAGCCGAGAACCAGGGGCACGCACCGGGGAGCTGTTTTTT	CASSREPGARTGELFF
-	TRBD1	TRBJ2-3	TRBV28	TGTGCCAGCAGTCTGTCGGGACAGGGGAGCACAGATACGCAGTATTTT	CASSLSGQGSTDTQYF
-	TRBD1	TRBJ2-3	TRBV6-6	TGTGCCAGCAGTTACTCGAGGCAGGGGGTGAGGTCAGATACGCAGTATTTT	CASSYSRQGVRSDTQYF
few	-	TRBJ1-1	TRBV6-2/TRBV6-3	TGTGCCAGCAGCCCGGGACCGACGAACACTGAAGCTTTCTTT	CASSPGPTNTEAFF
few	-	TRBJ1-1	TRBV6-6	TGTGCCAGCAGTCCCCCCTTACACTGGTCCGGCACTGAAGCTTTCTTT	CASSPPLHWSGTEAFF
-	-	TRBJ1-4	TRBV12-5	TGTGCTAGCCGAAGTAATGAAAAACTGTTTTTT	CASRSNEKLFF
-	TRBD1	TRBJ2-1	TRBV5-6	TGTGCCAGCGGGGAATCGGGACAGGGGCTTATTGAGCAGTTCTTC	CASGESGQGLIEQFF
-	TRBD1	TRBJ1-2	TRBV10-3	TGTGCCATCCGGGACAGCTTAAACTATGGCTACACCTTC	CAIRDSLNYGYTF
-	-	TRBJ1-2	TRBV9	TGTGCCAGCAGCGTAGCGAGGGGCGATAACTATGGCTACACCTTC	CASSVARGDNYGYTF
many	-	TRBJ2-3	TRBV6-1	TGTGCCAGCAGTGGAGACTGGAGCCGACAGTCAGATACGCAGTATTTT	CASSGDWSRQSDTQYF
few	TRBD2	TRBJ2-5	TRBV9	TGTGCCAGCAGCGTAGGGGCGGGGGGGACAGTGCAAGAGACCCAGTACTTC	CASSVGAGGTVQETQYF
-	-	TRBJ2-2	TRBV3-1	TGTGCCAGCAGCCCTTGGGTGAACACCGGGGAGCTGTTTTTT	CASSPWVNTGELFF
few	-	TRBJ1-4	TRBV4-3	TGCGCCAGCAGCCAGTCCGGGAAAAATGAAAAACTGTTTTTT	CASSQSGKNEKLFF
few	-	TRBJ1-4	TRBV7-9	TGTGCCAGCAGCTTACAGGGATCGTCTGAAAAACTGTTTTTT	CASSLQGSSEKLFF
many	-	TRBJ1-4	TRBV4-2	TGTGCCAGCAGCCCCCAGGCAACTAATGAAAAACTGTTTTTT	CASSPQATNEKLFF
many	TRBD1	TRBJ2-1	TRBV29-1	TGCAGCGTTGAGACAGGGGCCCCCTTCGGGAAGCAGTTCTTC	CSVETGAPFGKQFF
-	-	TRBJ2-3	TRBV10-1	TGCGCCAGCGGCTCCGGTCGAGATACGCAGTATTTT	CASGSGRDTQYF
few	-	TRBJ2-5	TRBV27	TGTGCCAGCAGTTTATCGTGGGGGGATCAGACCCAGTACTTC	CASSLSWGDQTQYF
few	-	TRBJ1-2	TRBV7-9	TGTGCCAGCAGCTACGCCCGGGTCAACCTCTATGGCTACACCTTC	CASSYARVNLYGYTF
few	TRBD1	TRBJ1-2	TRBV7-9	TGTGCCAGCACCCAGACAGGGTTTGGGACTGGCGGCTACACCTTC	CASTQTGFGTGGYTF
-	-	TRBJ2-2	TRBV4-2	TGTGCCAGCAGCCAGGAAAAAACCGGGGAGCTGTTTTTT	CASSQEKTGELFF
many	TRBD2	TRBJ2-3	TRBV5-4	TGTGCCAGCAGCTCGCGGCGGGGGGCCACAGATACGCAGTATTTT	CASSSRRGATDTQYF
few	-	TRBJ2-2	TRBV7-8	TGTGCCAGCAGCTTGGGGGCTCGGGGGGCCGCCGGGGAGCTGTTTTTT	CASSLGARGAAGELFF
few	TRBD2	TRBJ2-5	TRBV11-2	TGTGCCAGCAGCTCCACCGGGACTAGCAGGGAGACCCAGTACTTC	CASSSTGTSRETQYF